This entry lists 5 T cell receptor beta chains sequenced from one sample in a study of cytomegalovirus exposure and HLA in healthy donors. Amplification used 60 Vbeta primers and 13 Jbeta primers. Sequencing was performed with immunoSEQ multiplex PCR; in TCRdb, only in-frame clones are kept and a portion is missing. The table lists under 200,000 clones, approximately 77% of them singletons, with roughly 7.3% in the top ten. Material for sequencing was PBMCs. The receptors stem from a male donor in good health and CMV-seropositive.

The chain couples TRBV5-1 to TRBJ2-5; the match to TRBD1 covers 9 bases. J lost 3 bases, V lost 4 bases, and 10 bases had no gene match. The CDR3 covers 16 residues. Germline CDR1 and CDR2: SGHRS and YFSETQ. For the CDR3, the DNA is TGCGCCAGCAGCGCCCGGGACAGGGAGGGGGAAGAGACCCAGTACTTC. As protein: CASSARDREGEETQYF.

The chain combines TRBV11-2 with TRBJ2-7; 12 positions agree with TRBD2. Germline V lookup: CDR1 SGHAT, CDR2 FQNNGV. V was pared by 5 bases and J by 5 bases, with 13 bases of the junction left unmatched. The CDR3 extends over 17 amino acids. The DNA for the CDR3 is TGTGCCAGCAGCGCCCTCGCACTAGCGGGGGGCGGCCACGAGCAGTACTTC. This translates into CASSALALAGGGHEQYF. Full variable domain (remainder filled in from reference TRBV11-2 and TRBJ2-7): EAGVAQSPRYKIIEKRQSVAFWCNPISGHATLYWYQQILGQGPKLLIQFQNNGVVDDSQLPKDRFSAERLKGVDSTLKIQPAKLEDSAVYLCASSALALAGGGHEQYFGPGTRLTVT.

The rearrangement joins TRBV18 to TRBJ1-1; a weak D match, TRBD1 (6 bases). V dropped 0 bases and J dropped 1 base, with 15 bases sitting between them. This CDR3 is built from 17 residues. Germline V gene lookup returns CDR1 KGHSH and CDR2 LQKENI. The chain's CDR3 is CASSPPDKRTANTEAFF. The DNA of the CDR3 is TGTGCCAGCTCACCACCCGACAAACGGACAGCGAACACTGAAGCTTTCTTT.

The chain combines TRBV19 with TRBJ2-3, with 7 bases identical to TRBD2. The CDR3 totals 13 residues. The germline gives CDR1 LNHDA, CDR2 SQIVND (reference sequence). The ends lost 3 bases at V and 5 bases at J; junction bases unmatched: 2. CDR3 amino acids: CASSMREKDTQYF. The CDR3 region has the DNA TGTGCCAGTAGTATGCGGGAGAAAGATACGCAGTATTTT.

The CDR3 protein is CASRSGQEYNEQFF. The CDR3 coding sequence is TGTGCCAGCAGATCGGGACAGGAATACAATGAGCAGTTCTTC. This chain uses TRBV6-1 with TRBJ2-1; 8 bases agree with TRBD1. This CDR3 is 14 amino acids long. CDR1 is MNHNS, CDR2 SASEGT, per germline. V lost 6 bases to trimming and J lost 4 bases; unmatched junction nucleotides: 5.